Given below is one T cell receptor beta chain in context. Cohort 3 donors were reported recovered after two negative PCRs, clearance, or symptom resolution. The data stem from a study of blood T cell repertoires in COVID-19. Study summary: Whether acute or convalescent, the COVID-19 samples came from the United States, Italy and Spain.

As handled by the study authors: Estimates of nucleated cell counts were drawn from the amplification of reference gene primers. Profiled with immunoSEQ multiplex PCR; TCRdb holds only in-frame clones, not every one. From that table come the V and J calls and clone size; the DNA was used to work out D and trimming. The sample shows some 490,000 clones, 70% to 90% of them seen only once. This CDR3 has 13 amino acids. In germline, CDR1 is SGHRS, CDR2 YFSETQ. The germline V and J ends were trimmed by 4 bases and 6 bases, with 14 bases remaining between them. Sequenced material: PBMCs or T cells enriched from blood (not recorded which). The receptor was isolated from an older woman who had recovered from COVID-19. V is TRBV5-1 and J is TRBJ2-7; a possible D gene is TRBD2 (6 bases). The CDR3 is CASSRDSPTEQYF. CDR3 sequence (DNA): TGCGCCAGCAGCCGGGACTCCCCCACCGAGCAGTACTTC.